The 24 T cell receptor beta chains presented below share a single source sample, sequenced in a study of blood T cells in healthy people across ages. Primed by a sample-barcoded 5' primer and a J-beta primer mix, a second PCR proceeded for about 6 to 12 cycles. TCRdb reprocessed the 5' RACE reads via MiXCR and lists one record per CDR3 protein. This repertoire shows roughly 1.5 million distinct CDR3 sequences, 40% to 45% found once; its top ten account for about 4.1%. Material: blood. Receptor source: a young woman in good health.

The chain combines TRBV27 with TRBJ2-7; 8 bases line up with TRBD1. Germline V gives CDR1 MNHEY, CDR2 SMNVEV (reference sequence). The CDR3 length is 15 residues. V lost 4 bases to trimming and J lost 4 bases; unmatched junction nucleotides: 9. For the CDR3, the DNA is TGTGCCAGCAGTTACCTGGGACAGGCCAAATACGAGCAGTACTTC. This sequence encodes CASSYLGQAKYEQYF.

This clonotype came up a few times. This chain uses TRBV4-1 with TRBJ2-7; either TRBD1 or TRBD2 may supply D (5 bases each). Trimming left V 4 bases short and J 5 bases short, with 18 bases between. The CDR3 extends over 15 amino acids. CDR1 and CDR2 (germline): MGHRA, YSYEKL. CDR3 sequence (DNA): TGCGCCAGCAGCCGCTCGGACCGGGACCTAAACGAGCAGTACTTC. Translated: CASSRSDRDLNEQYF.

This clonotype was found a few times. This chain joins TRBV28 and TRBJ2-7; D unresolved. The CDR3 runs 14 residues. The germline V gene encodes CDR1 MDHEN and CDR2 SYDVKM. The V gene lost 2 bases and the J gene lost 1 base, with 9 bases spanning the gap. CDR3: CASSLLTSSYEQYF. In nucleotides, the CDR3 is TGTGCCAGCAGTTTACTAACGTCTTCCTACGAGCAGTACTTC.

This clonotype has just a few counts. The V gene is TRBV10-3, the J gene TRBJ2-7; 7 bases are a match to TRBD1. This CDR3 is 15 amino acids long. The germline V gene has CDR1 ENHRY and CDR2 SYGVKD. J lost 6 bases, V lost 0 bases, and 8 bases had no gene match. CDR3 nucleotide sequence: TGTGCCATCAGTGAGTCGACCAGGGGGAAATGCGAGCAGTACTTC. The encoded protein is CAISESTRGKCEQYF.

This clonotype was seen at least ten times. At one end the junction does not follow the germline gene, possibly because of a read error. In DNA form, the CDR3 reads TGTGCCAGCAGGTTAGCGGGCGGTGAGCAGTTCTTC. Translation: CASRLAGGEQFF. The rearrangement links TRBV12-3 or TRBV12-4 to TRBJ2-1; 7 nucleotides agree with TRBD2. The CDR3 covers 12 residues.

V usage is TRBV18 and J usage is TRBJ1-4; TRBD1 matches 7 bases. Germline V gene sequence: CDR1 KGHSH, CDR2 LQKENI. The CDR3 spans 18 residues. With 5 bases clipped from V and 15 bases from J, the junction kept 27 bases outside the gene matches. The CDR3 protein is CASSLMGRDVPQETGVFF. The CDR3 bases are TGTGCCAGCTCATTGATGGGACGTGACGTCCCTCAAGAAACAGGGGTGTTTTTT.

In its sample, this clonotype was seen a few times. The chain links TRBV24-1 to TRBJ2-7; D is possibly TRBD1 (6 bases). V was shortened by 4 bases and J by 10 bases, with 13 bases between the two germline ends. This CDR3 spans 12 amino acids. Per the germline V gene, CDR1 is KGHDR and CDR2 is SFDVKD. The CDR3 DNA reads as TGTGCCACCAGTGACACTGGACAGCATCAGTACTTC. Amino acids: CATSDTGQHQYF.

The DNA of the CDR3 is TGTGCCAGCTCACCACAGGGCATACTAGCCAAAAACATTCAGTACTTC. Its protein product is CASSPQGILAKNIQYF. The chain couples TRBV18 to TRBJ2-4, with D unresolved. V was trimmed by 1 base and J by 0 bases, leaving 10 bases between them. The length of the CDR3 is 16 residues. Germline V gene sequence: CDR1 KGHSH, CDR2 LQKENI.

This clonotype was counted ten times or more. The rearrangement joins TRBV20-1 to TRBJ2-7; no definite D call. CDR1 is DFQATT, CDR2 SNEGSKA, per germline (reference sequence). This CDR3 spans 14 amino acids. The germline V and J ends were trimmed by 3 bases and 4 bases, with 16 bases remaining between them. In DNA, the CDR3 is TGCAGTGCTAGTTCCCAGCGAGAACCTTACGAGCAGTACTTC. Amino acids: CSASSQREPYEQYF.

This clonotype showed up just a few times. The chain recombines TRBV21-1 with TRBJ2-4; TRBD1 is the table's D call, not checked against the DNA. TRBV21-1 is marked as a pseudogene. The CDR3 extends over 17 amino acids. The CDR3 is CASSKGGGPVAKNIQYF. CDR3 sequence (DNA): TGTGCCAGCAGCAAAGGAGGGGGGCCCGTGGCCAAAAACATTCAGTACTTC.

There are a few counts of this clonotype. J is TRBJ2-1 and V is TRBV27; a weak D match, TRBD1 (5 bases). V was pared by 7 bases and J by 1 base, with 17 bases between. Germline V gives CDR1 MNHEY, CDR2 SMNVEV (reference sequence). The CDR3 contains 16 residues. The CDR3 bases are TGTGCCAGCAAAAAAGGGGATTTTAGGTCCTACAATGAGCAGTTCTTC. Translation gives CASKKGDFRSYNEQFF.

This clonotype turned up a few times. The V gene is TRBV29-1, the J gene TRBJ1-2; tentatively, D is TRBD1 (6 bases). The V end was cut by 4 bases, the J end by 0 bases, with 12 bases between. The CDR3 has 14 amino acids. CDR1 is SQVTM and CDR2 is ANQGSEA in the germline V gene. In DNA form, the CDR3 reads TGCAGCGTTGTCGGGGGCAGGGCTAACTATGGCTACACCTTC. It yields the protein CSVVGGRANYGYTF.

This clonotype was counted a single time. The rearrangement joins TRBV13 to TRBJ2-5; 14 nucleotides match TRBD2. The junction had 22 bases not matched to a gene; V was cut back by 5 bases and J by 11 bases. Germline CDR1 PRHDT, CDR2 FYEKMQ (reference sequence). The CDR3 length is 19 residues. The DNA for the CDR3 is TGTGCCAGCAGCACGGGACTAGCGGGGGTGCCTGTCTCCTACAATGAGCAGTACTTC. Protein sequence: CASSTGLAGVPVSYNEQYF.

The chain uses TRBV4-3 and TRBJ1-4; D ambiguous. Looked up from germline, CDR1 is LGHNA and CDR2 is YSLEER. Between the trimmed V and J ends, which lost 1 base and 8 bases, there was a span of 14 bases. This CDR3 has 15 residues. The CDR3, as DNA: TGCGCCAGCAGCCAAGCGGGAGCGCGCCGGGAAAAACTGTTTTTT. Translated: CASSQAGARREKLFF.

The rearrangement joins TRBV25-1 to TRBJ1-2; 10 bases map to TRBD1. Unmatched junction bases numbered 10, after V lost 4 bases and J lost 5 bases. Per germline, CDR1 MGHDK and CDR2 SYGVNS. This CDR3 has 16 amino acids. The CDR3 loop is CASSGGTGVLAYGYTF. CDR3 sequence (DNA): TGTGCCAGCAGTGGGGGGACAGGGGTATTGGCTTATGGCTACACCTTC.

This clonotype showed up just a few times. This rearrangement joins TRBV12-3 or TRBV12-4 to TRBJ2-1, with TRBD2 matching over 10 bases. V lost 8 bases and J lost 7; bases outside the gene matches: 11. The CDR3 totals 15 residues. CDR3 bases: TGTGCCAGCTCCCTTTCAGCGGGGGGGAGGAATGAGCAGTTCTTC. Translating gives CASSLSAGGRNEQFF.

CDR3 DNA sequence: TGCAGCGTTTTCAAACAGGGGGCCGGGGAGCTGTTTTTT. Its translation: CSVFKQGAGELFF. This chain connects TRBV29-1 to TRBJ2-2; 8 positions match TRBD1. Trimming took 5 bases from V and 6 from J; bases not matched to a gene: 5. The CDR3 runs to 13 residues. Per germline, CDR1 SQVTM and CDR2 ANQGSEA.

The chain couples TRBV7-6 to TRBJ2-1; 9 positions match TRBD2. Germline lookup yields CDR1 SGHVS and CDR2 FNYEAQ. V was pared by 7 bases and J by 3 bases, with 7 bases of the junction left unmatched. The CDR3 totals 15 residues. The DNA of the CDR3 is TGTGCCAGCACCCCCCGCGGGAGGGGCTACAATGAGCAGTTCTTC. This encodes CASTPRGRGYNEQFF.

The rearrangement joins TRBV24-1 to TRBJ2-2; tentatively, D is TRBD2 (5 bases). Trimming took off 7 bases at V and 2 bases at J, with 10 bases between the two ends. CDR1 and CDR2 (germline): KGHDR, SFDVKD. The CDR3 has 14 residues. For the CDR3, the DNA is TGTGCCACCAGCGGGGTCGGAAACACCGGGGAGCTGTTTTTT. It encodes CATSGVGNTGELFF.

This clonotype turned up a few times. The chain couples TRBV12-3 or TRBV12-4 to TRBJ2-5; TRBD2 matches at 11 bases. The better agreement between TRBJ2-7 and the DNA end casts doubt on the J call. The CDR3 has 15 residues. This chain's CDR3 is CASRQLAGVSHEQYF. CDR3 in DNA: TGTGCCAGCAGGCAACTAGCGGGAGTTTCTCACGAGCAGTACTTC.

This chain links TRBV4-3 with TRBJ1-1, with D unclear. CDR1 and CDR2 (germline): LGHNA, YSLEER. The CDR3 totals 15 residues. V was trimmed by 1 base and J by 4 bases, leaving 13 bases between them. This CDR3 is CASSQAGSGPTEAFF. The CDR3 DNA follows: TGCGCCAGCAGCCAAGCTGGCTCCGGACCCACTGAAGCTTTCTTT.

A note on this clonotype: The junction does not match germline at one end; this may be a read error. V and J are TRBV2 and TRBJ1-5; the D is unclear. The CDR3 runs 15 residues. Germline loops: CDR1 SNHLY, CDR2 FYNNEI. The CDR3 region has the DNA TGTACCAGCGTCGGGGTAGTAGGTGGCAATCAGCCCCAGCATTTT. It yields the protein CTSVGVVGGNQPQHF.

The rearrangement uses TRBV2 and TRBJ1-2; maybe TRBD1 (5 bases). Germline lookup yields CDR1 SNHLY and CDR2 FYNNEI. The CDR3 has 13 residues. Trimming removed 5 bases at V and 5 bases at J, with 12 bases between. CDR3 coding DNA: TGTGCCAGCAGTAACTTTGGGGGATATGGCTACACCTTC. This gives the protein CASSNFGGYGYTF.

The V and J genes are TRBV20-1 and TRBJ1-6, with D perhaps matching TRBD1 (5 bases). V was cut by 6 bases and J by 0 bases, with 12 bases left in between. The CDR3 runs to 15 residues. CDR1 is DFQATT, CDR2 SNEGSKA, per germline (reference sequence). CDR3 sequence: CSAPRGGSYNSPLHF. For the CDR3, the DNA is TGCAGTGCCCCCCGGGGGGGCTCCTATAATTCACCCCTCCACTTT.